This T cell receptor (beta chain) came from a study of control samples from healthy donors and cancer patients (TCRdb year 2020). This clone has a handful of counts. The antigen it recognizes is unknown. No much larger clonotype is one base removed from it; base qualities were not supplied. The method was the immunoSEQ multiplex PCR assay. This is the immuneACCESS table as TCRdb keeps it, with only in-frame sequences that have V and J called. A part of the clones is gone; compared with another copy, unresolved V genes explain less than half, and the rest is unexplained. This sample holds roughly 150,000 clones; about 93% were observed only once. In total, the top ten clones hold roughly 2.3% of the sample. V and J are truncated by 4 bases and 6 bases respectively, leaving an intervening sequence of 15 bases. The germline V gene (reference sequence) supplies CDR1 LGHDT and CDR2 YNNKEL. The CDR3, from cysteine to phenylalanine, totals 15 residues. Just CDR3 DNA is preserved here, 45 bases in frame from base 1.

The clonotype originates from a man aged 50 to 59 in good health. The chain employs TRBV3-1 (or the pseudogene TRBV3-2) and TRBJ2-2; no D gene can be assigned with confidence. Material for sequencing was blood. The CDR3 in this case is CASSPMLVSAGELFF. The nucleotide sequence reads as follows: TGTGCCAGCAGCCCAATGCTGGTGAGCGCCGGGGAGCTGTTTTTT.